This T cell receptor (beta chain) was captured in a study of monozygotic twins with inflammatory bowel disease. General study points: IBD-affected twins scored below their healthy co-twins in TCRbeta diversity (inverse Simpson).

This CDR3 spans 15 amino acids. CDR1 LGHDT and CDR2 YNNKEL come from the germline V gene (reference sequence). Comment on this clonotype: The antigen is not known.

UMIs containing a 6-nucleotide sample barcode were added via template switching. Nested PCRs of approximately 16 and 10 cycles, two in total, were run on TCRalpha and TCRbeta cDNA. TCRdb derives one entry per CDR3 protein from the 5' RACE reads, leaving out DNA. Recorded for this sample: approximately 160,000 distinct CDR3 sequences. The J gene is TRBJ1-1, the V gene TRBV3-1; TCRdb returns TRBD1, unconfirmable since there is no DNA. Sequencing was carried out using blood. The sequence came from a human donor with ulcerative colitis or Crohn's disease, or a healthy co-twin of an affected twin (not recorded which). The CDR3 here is CASSRRDRSNTEAFF.